The rows below give T cell receptor beta chains drawn from one sample of a study of T cells in localized non-small cell lung cancer. Produced via immunoSEQ multiplex PCR; TCRdb's table is partial and in-frame only. Of about 13,000 clones listed, approximately 28% are singletons. Sequenced here: lung tumor tissue, sampled before any cancer treatment. The receptors come from a female donor older than 55 with stage I lung adenocarcinoma. Each CDR3 is given with its conserved first and last residue. D genes are given only for firm matches. Clone size is not always given. Where it is, it says once, few, many or a class for expanded clones.

J | V | size | D | DNA | CDR3
TRBJ2-7 | TRBV11-3 | many | NA | TGTGCCAGCAGCTTTCGGACGGGATTCTACGAGCAGTACTTC | CASSFRTGFYEQYF
TRBJ1-6 | TRBV11-3 | many | TRBD1 | TGTGCCAGCAGCTCTCTAACAGGGGCGTCGGATTCACCCCTCCACTTT | CASSSLTGASDSPLHF
TRBJ2-2 | TRBV25-1 | NA | NA | TGTGCCAGCAGTGAATATCGGACAGCGAACACCGGGGAGCTGTTTTTT | CASSEYRTANTGELFF
TRBJ2-7 | TRBV12-5 | medium-sized | NA | TGTGCTAGTGGGGCAGGTGGTGGGGAGCAGTACTTC | CASGAGGGEQYF
TRBJ1-2 | TRBV30 | NA | NA | TGTGCCTGGAGTGTAGGCGGGGGATGGAGCTATGGCTACACCTTC | CAWSVGGGWSYGYTF
TRBJ2-3 | TRBV11-3 | NA | NA | TGTGCCAGCAGCGGACGGGACAGCACAGATACGCAGTATTTT | CASSGRDSTDTQYF
TRBJ1-6 | TRBV25-1 | NA | NA | TGTGCCAGCCGGACGTTTAGCGCTTCACCCCTCCACTTT | CASRTFSASPLHF
TRBJ1-1 | TRBV30 | few | TRBD1 | TGTGCCTGGAAGGGGGCTGGGAACACTGAAGCTTTCTTT | CAWKGAGNTEAFF
TRBJ2-5 | TRBV11-3 | many | NA | TGTGCCAGCAGCTCCTCAGGGACTCCGAGAGCCCAGTACTTC | CASSSSGTPRAQYF
TRBJ1-2 | TRBV5-1 | few | NA | TGCGCCAGCAGCTTGGATGGCAGGGTAATGTATGGCTACACCTTC | CASSLDGRVMYGYTF
TRBJ1-3 | TRBV11-3 | NA | NA | TGTGCCAGCAGCTTGTACGGGGGCGACTCTGGAAACACCATATATTTT | CASSLYGGDSGNTIYF
TRBJ2-7 | TRBV19 | once | NA | TGTGCCAGTAGTATTGTCCCCCTACCCTCCTACGAGCAGTACTTC | CASSIVPLPSYEQYF
TRBJ2-1 | TRBV11-3 | many | TRBD2 | TGTGCCAGCAGCCTGGGGGGGGTATCAATCAGAGAGCAGTTCTTC | CASSLGGVSIREQFF
TRBJ2-7 | TRBV9 | many | TRBD1 | TGTGCCAGCAGCGGTCGGGACAGCTCCTACGAGCAGTACTTC | CASSGRDSSYEQYF
TRBJ2-1 | TRBV9 | NA | NA | TGTGCCAGCAGCGTAGAGTTAGTTGACAATGAGCAGTTCTTC | CASSVELVDNEQFF
TRBJ2-3 | TRBV29-1 | NA | TRBD1 | TGCAGCGTTGAAGCCCAACAGGGGGCCACAGATACGCAGTATTTT | CSVEAQQGATDTQYF
TRBJ2-1 | TRBV11-3 | few | TRBD2 | TGTGCCAGCAGCTTATCCCTAGCGGGGTACAATGAGCAGTTCTTC | CASSLSLAGYNEQFF
TRBJ2-5 | TRBV29-1 | medium-sized | NA | TGCAGCGTTGAAGATGGAGAGCAAGAGACCCAGTACTTC | CSVEDGEQETQYF
TRBJ1-1 | TRBV6-8 | medium-sized | NA | TGTGCCAGCAGCCAACGCCTGGGGACTGAAGCTTTCTTT | CASSQRLGTEAFF
TRBJ1-1 | TRBV15 | once | NA | TGTGCCACCAGCAGTAGCGTAGGGGCCTATATGAACACTGAAGCTTTCTTT | CATSSSVGAYMNTEAFF
TRBJ2-1 | TRBV6-8 | few | NA | TGTGCCAGCAGCTACCGGGGCACCTCCTACAATGAGCAGTTCTTC | CASSYRGTSYNEQFF
TRBJ2-7 | TRBV11-3 | many | TRBD2 | TGTGCCAGCAGCCGACTAGCGGGTTCCTACGAGCAGTACTTC | CASSRLAGSYEQYF
TRBJ1-1 | TRBV18 | few | TRBD1 | TGTGCCAGCTCACCCTGGACAGGGGGGACTTATTTGAACACTGAAGCTTTCTTT | CASSPWTGGTYLNTEAFF
TRBJ1-2 | TRBV11-3 | few | TRBD1 | TGTGCCAGCAGCTTATCCCCCGGACAGGGACAAATGTATGGCTACACCTTC | CASSLSPGQGQMYGYTF
TRBJ2-1 | TRBV18 | NA | NA | TGTGCCAGCTCACCCCTTGAAGGGTCCTACAATGAGCAGTTCTTC | CASSPLEGSYNEQFF
TRBJ1-4 | TRBV30 | NA | NA | TGTGCCTCTATGTCGGTAACTAATGAAAAACTGTTTTTT | CASMSVTNEKLFF
TRBJ1-4 | TRBV11-3 | few | NA | TGTGCCAGCACCAAGACGTCCCTTAATGAAAAACTGTTTTTT | CASTKTSLNEKLFF
TRBJ2-1 | TRBV11-3 | NA | TRBD2 | TGTGCCAGCAGCCGAAGCGGGAGGGATTACAATGAGCAGTTCTTC | CASSRSGRDYNEQFF
TRBJ2-1 | TRBV11-3 | few | TRBD2 | TGTGCCAGCAGCTCCAAAGCGGGAGAAGTGGGTAATGAGCAGTTCTTC | CASSSKAGEVGNEQFF
TRBJ1-1 | TRBV6-8 | NA | TRBD1 | TGTGCCAGCAGAACAGGACAGGAATTAGAAGCTTTCTTT | CASRTGQELEAFF
TRBJ2-3 | TRBV11-3 | many | TRBD2 | TGTGCCAGCAGCTTTGTCGGGGGGGCCGGGGATACGCAGTATTTT | CASSFVGGAGDTQYF
TRBJ1-1 | TRBV6-8 | NA | NA | TGTGCCGTCACCCAGGCGCTTTGGGCTGAAGCTTTCTTT | CAVTQALWAEAFF
TRBJ1-6 | TRBV11-3 | NA | NA | TGTGCCAGCAGCTTGAGGCAGGACAATTCACCCCTCCACTTT | CASSLRQDNSPLHF
TRBJ2-1 | TRBV6-8 | NA | TRBD2 | TGTGCCAGCAGTTCCTTCCCGGGGGGGGACGAGCAGTTCTTC | CASSSFPGGDEQFF
TRBJ1-5 | TRBV29-1 | NA | NA | TGCAGCGTTGGTGAGGGAAGGGAGCAGCCCCAGCATTTT | CSVGEGREQPQHF
TRBJ2-1 | TRBV30 | NA | NA | TGTGCTCAAACTAGCTCCAGAGGCAATGAGCAGTTCTTC | CAQTSSRGNEQFF
TRBJ2-1 | TRBV6-8 | few | TRBD1 | TGTGCCAGCAGTTACGGGACAGGGGGGCATGAGCAGTTCTTC | CASSYGTGGHEQFF
TRBJ1-5 | TRBV2 | few | NA | TGTGCCAGCAGTGAAGGAGGGCTCCAGCCCCAGCATTTT | CASSEGGLQPQHF
TRBJ2-1 | TRBV29-1 | NA | NA | TGCAGCGTTGAAGATTGGAGGGACTTCTCCTACAATGAGCAGTTCTTC | CSVEDWRDFSYNEQFF
TRBJ1-2 | TRBV7-2 | many | NA | TGTGCCAGCAGTAATAGGAACCACTATGGCTACACCTTC | CASSNRNHYGYTF
TRBJ1-3 | TRBV11-3 | many | NA | TGTGCCAGCAGCTTCCGGGGGTACGGAAACACCATATATTTT | CASSFRGYGNTIYF
TRBJ1-4 | TRBV6-8 | NA | TRBD1 | TGTGCCAGCAGTTTGACAGGGGGCGGTGAAAAACTGTTTTTT | CASSLTGGGEKLFF
TRBJ1-1 | TRBV7-1 | NA | TRBD1 | TGTGCCAGCAGCCTAGACAGGGAACACAAAGCTTTCTTT | CASSLDREHKAFF
TRBJ2-7 | TRBV11-3 | few | TRBD1 | TGTGCCAGCAGCTTTGACAGGGCGCTTCCCTACGAGCAGTACTTC | CASSFDRALPYEQYF
TRBJ2-1 | TRBV29-1 | NA | NA | TGCAGCGTTGATTCCAGGGGGGCAAACAATGAGCAGTTCTTC | CSVDSRGANNEQFF
TRBJ2-7 | TRBV11-3 | few | TRBD2 | TGTGCCAGCAGCTTAACCTTAGCGGGCTCCTACGAGCAGTACTTC | CASSLTLAGSYEQYF